This TCR beta chain originates from a study of vaccination and CD4 T cells after COVID-19. Study overall: The convalescents included six males and four females, and among them two were Hispanic while seven were Caucasian. Cells were stimulated with overlapping spike peptides from SARS-CoV-2, HCoV-NL63, HCoV-OC43 and HCoV-229E. Controls had a CEFX pool, an HIV-1 Nef pool, or no peptide added.

The germline V gene encodes CDR1 SNHLY and CDR2 FYNNEI. The length of the CDR3 is 14 residues. Trimming took 5 bases from V and 8 from J, leaving 18 bases between them. As for this clonotype: Its matching antigen is unknown.

Oncomine TCR Beta short-read sequencing was applied to DNA from cultured CD4+ T cells. Via MiXCR, TCRdb re-called the PCR reads, giving one row per CDR3 protein. The sample consists of around 12,000 distinct CDR3 sequences, 30% to 45% of them appearing once. Sample treatment: roughly nine-day PBMC culture with coronavirus spike peptide pools or control peptides (ViraFEST assay). The sample consisted of cultured CD4+ T cells from blood. This sequence joins TRBV2 and TRBJ1-2; D uncertain. The receptor's source is a human donor with COVID-19. The CDR3 DNA reads TGTGCCAGCAGTCAAACGGAATTGGCGGGCGGCTACACCTTC. Amino acid sequence: CASSQTELAGGYTF.